This T cell receptor (beta chain) was captured in a study of blood T cell repertoires in COVID-19. Study summary: Spain, Italy and the United States supplied samples that represented acute and convalescent COVID-19.

This clone has a handful of counts. The length of the CDR3 is 16 residues. Germline values: CDR1 MDHEN, CDR2 SYDVKM. Trimming stripped 6 bases from V and 10 bases from J, with 22 bases between. TCRdb's copy holds only in-frame clones and misses some; the assay was immunoSEQ multiplex PCR. The data hold some 300,000 clones, with 85% to 90% observed a single time. This clonotype was sampled from a woman aged 45 to 65 who had been exposed to COVID-19. Sequenced sample: PBMCs or T cells enriched from blood (not recorded which). The chain employs TRBV28 and TRBJ1-6, with a tentative D call TRBD1 (5 bases). CDR3 nucleotide sequence: TGTGCCAGCAGGTGGAGTGGGGCCCCCCAGTCATCACCCCTCCACTTT. Protein sequence: CASRWSGAPQSSPLHF.